The sequence of this T cell receptor (beta chain) was determined in a study of T cell responses to AZD1222 COVID-19 vaccine. Whole-study context: Second doses were pooled across both intervals (about 4 or about 12 weeks).

The table came from immunoSEQ multiplex PCR; TCRdb's copy has only in-frame clones and leaves some out. The data hold nearly 110,000 clones, with 70% to 90% observed a single time. The junction had 7 bases not matched to a gene; V was cut back by 7 bases and J by 5 bases. From germline, CDR1 is MNHEY and CDR2 SMNVEV (reference sequence). There are 13 residues in the CDR3. Study results and caveats: Nearly half of the spike-specific TCRs reportedly recognize variant regions that carry no mutations. Sampled repertoires all dated from after the peak T cell response. Spike-spanning, vaccine-associated CD4 TCRs were dominant at 160-218 and 743-854.

Regarding this clone: Its antigen remains unidentified.

The material sequenced was peripheral blood, taken on day 0 of AZD1222 vaccination. This clonotype originated in an adult in good health. V usage is TRBV27 and J usage is TRBJ1-1, with TRBD1 matching over 7 bases. The CDR3 region has the DNA TGTGCCAGCACTTTGTCAGGGGGGACTGAAGCTTTCTTT. It encodes CASTLSGGTEAFF.